This entry concerns a single TCR beta chain. Antigen unknown. The sample originates from a study of shared clonotypes between healthy human individuals. TCRdb keeps only in-frame clones here, not all; method: immunoSEQ multiplex PCR. The repertoire holds around 500,000 clones, with around 80% as singletons. Study-level points and caveats: Clonotype sharing levels among donors were expected to vary with sequencing depth. The authors sampled blood alone, and tissue repertoires likely differ.

Donors included only healthy HIV-negative adults lacking recent acute infections or vaccinations. About 100 million PBMCs were counted before genomic DNA extraction. V lost 1 base and J lost 6, with 13 bases in between. CDR1 and CDR2 (germline): LNHNV, YYDKDF (reference sequence). The CDR3 is 14 amino acids. Material for sequencing was PBMCs. The chain is built from TRBV15 and TRBJ2-7; D ambiguous. The clonotype was recovered from a woman between 35 and 50 years old in good health. Some clones in this sample may be carry-over from other donors' samples. The CDR3 loop reads CATSRGTAGSEQYF. The CDR3 DNA reads as TGTGCCACCAGCAGAGGAACAGCCGGCTCCGAGCAGTACTTC.